A single sample gave rise to the 20 T cell receptor beta chains below, sequenced in a study of T cell repertoires in cytomegalovirus infection. TCRdb reprocessed the reads with MiXCR, giving one entry per CDR3 protein. The data show around 740,000 distinct CDR3 sequences, about 40% seen once. The specimen was PBMCs. These receptors were collected from a human donor in good health (CMV status not recorded). Some clones in this sample may be carry-over from other donors' samples.

This clonotype was found a few times. The gene calls are TRBV9 and TRBJ1-1; no definite D call. Germline V gene lookup returns CDR1 SGDLS and CDR2 YYNGEE. The CDR3 covers 13 residues. V was cut by 4 bases and J by 3 bases, with 10 bases left in between. CDR3 region: CASSPHVHTEAFF. The CDR3 region has the DNA TGTGCCAGCAGCCCTCATGTCCACACTGAAGCTTTCTTT. Combining the CDR3 with reference TRBV9 and TRBJ1-1 gives the whole variable domain DSGVTQTPKHLITATGQRVTLRCSPRSGDLSVYWYQQSLDQGLQFLIQYYNGEERAKGNILERFSAQQFPDLHSELNLSSLELGDSALYFCASSPHVHTEAFFGQGTRLTVV.

In this sample, this clonotype turned up a few times. V and J are TRBV27 and TRBJ1-4; D uncertain. The V end lost 7 bases, the J end lost 5 bases, and 14 bases lay between the germline ends. Germline assignment: CDR1 MNHEY and CDR2 SMNVEV (reference sequence). The CDR3 runs to 14 residues. CDR3 protein: CASTSEANNEKLFF. CDR3 coding DNA: TGTGCCAGCACTAGTGAAGCCAACAATGAAAAACTGTTTTTT.

The chain uses TRBV10-3 and TRBJ1-2; D is ambiguous. Germline CDR1 reads ENHRY; CDR2 reads SYGVKD. The CDR3 spans 12 residues. Trimming left V 2 bases short and J 7 bases short, with 8 bases between. CDR3 coding DNA: TGTGCCATCAGTGAGACGGGTGTTGGCTACACCTTC. This encodes CAISETGVGYTF.

The J gene is TRBJ1-2, the V gene TRBV6-1; no reliable D call. This CDR3 has 15 residues. Germline V CDR1 and CDR2: MNHNS, SASEGT. V was clipped by 0 bases and J by 3 bases, with 11 bases between them. CDR3 protein: CASSEASEGDYGYTF. The CDR3 region has the DNA TGTGCCAGCAGTGAAGCGTCGGAGGGAGACTATGGCTACACCTTC.

The V gene is TRBV6-1, the J gene TRBJ1-5; TRBD1 matches at 8 bases. V trimming: 6 bases; J trimming: 5 bases; junction bases outside the gene matches: 6. The CDR3 is 14 amino acids. The germline V gene encodes CDR1 MNHNS and CDR2 SASEGT. The CDR3 region is CASSHRGSHQPQHF. Written as DNA, the CDR3 is TGTGCCAGCAGCCACAGGGGGAGCCATCAGCCCCAGCATTTT.

This clonotype appeared a few times. This chain links TRBV6-1 with TRBJ1-6; D might be TRBD1 (6 bases). CDR3 length: 15 amino acids. Germline V gives CDR1 MNHNS, CDR2 SASEGT. V lost 4 bases to trimming and J lost 7 bases, with 14 bases between them. As DNA, the CDR3 is TGTGCCAGCAGTGCCCGACAGGCGGGCAATTCACCCCTCCACTTT. Its protein product is CASSARQAGNSPLHF.

CDR3 nucleotide sequence: TGCAGTGCAACCGGGATTGAGGGCTACAATGAGCAGTTCTTC. It specifies CSATGIEGYNEQFF. This chain links TRBV20-1 with TRBJ2-1, with a weak D call TRBD2 (5 bases). There are 14 residues in the CDR3. Deletions cut 6 bases from V and 3 bases from J, with 15 bases between. From germline, CDR1 is DFQATT and CDR2 SNEGSKA (reference sequence).

This clonotype was found a few times. The V gene is TRBV29-1, the J gene TRBJ1-1; D is possibly TRBD1 (6 bases). V lost 2 bases, J lost 1 base, and 14 bases lay in between. The germline V gene has CDR1 SQVTM and CDR2 ANQGSEA. The CDR3 has 15 residues. CDR3 region: CSVERGGRPNTEAFF. For the CDR3, the DNA is TGCAGCGTTGAACGCGGGGGGCGTCCGAACACTGAAGCTTTCTTT.

The sample holds many counts of this clonotype. The rearrangement joins TRBV7-2 to TRBJ1-2, with TRBD1 as a possible D gene (6 bases). The germline gives CDR1 SGHTA, CDR2 FQGNSA. V was clipped by 5 bases and J by 4 bases, with 17 bases between them. This CDR3 is built from 15 residues. The CDR3 here is CASSPGAGVGYGYTF. The CDR3, as DNA: TGTGCCAGCAGCCCAGGGGCAGGGGTAGGCTATGGCTACACCTTC. Complete variable domain (other parts from reference TRBV7-2 and TRBJ1-2): GAGVSQSPSNKVTEKGKDVELRCDPISGHTALYWYRQSLGQGLEFLIYFQGNSAPDKSGLPSDRFSAERTGGSVSTLTIQRTQQEDSAVYLCASSPGAGVGYGYTFGSGTRLTVV.

This clonotype was counted a few times. The chain links TRBV24-1 to TRBJ2-2, with D uncertain. V was cut by 7 bases and J by 2 bases, with 16 bases left in between. The CDR3 sequence is 16 residues long. From germline, CDR1 is KGHDR and CDR2 SFDVKD. CDR3 nucleotides: TGTGCCACCAGAGCCGCGGTCGGGTTCAACACCGGGGAGCTGTTTTTT. This codes for CATRAAVGFNTGELFF.

This clonotype has more than one count but fewer than ten. The rearrangement uses TRBV7-2 and TRBJ2-7; D is perhaps TRBD1 (6 bases). Germline V gene lookup returns CDR1 SGHTA and CDR2 FQGNSA. Between the trimmed V and J ends, which lost 4 bases and 3 bases, there was a span of 13 bases. This CDR3 contains 14 residues. The CDR3 coding sequence is TGTGCCAGCAGCTCCGGGACACCATTCTACGAGCAGTACTTC. Translating gives CASSSGTPFYEQYF.

CDR3 in amino acids: CASSFRREATSGVLTF. CDR3 DNA sequence: TGTGCCAGCAGTTTCAGGCGGGAGGCAACCTCCGGGGTCCTGACTTTC. The gene calls are TRBV27 and TRBJ2-6; 8 bases match TRBD2. There are 16 residues in the CDR3. Trimming cost V 3 bases and J 13 bases; bases outside gene matches: 14. In germline, CDR1 is MNHEY, CDR2 SMNVEV (reference sequence).

The chain uses TRBV4-1 and TRBJ1-4; D ambiguous. The CDR3 contains 16 residues. Trimming shortened V by 3 bases and J by 5 bases, and 16 bases separated the two germline ends. Germline V gene lookup returns CDR1 MGHRA and CDR2 YSYEKL. The CDR3 protein is CASSHRRHSVNEKLFF. The CDR3, as DNA: TGCGCCAGCAGCCACCGCCGACACTCCGTGAATGAAAAACTGTTTTTT.

The chain recombines TRBV29-1 with TRBJ2-7, with a weak D call TRBD2 (6 bases). V gave up 4 bases and J gave up 8 bases, with 12 bases separating them. Germline V CDR1 and CDR2: SQVTM, ANQGSEA. The CDR3 is 11 residues long. The DNA of the CDR3 is TGCAGCGTTGTGAGGAGGGAGAAGCAGTACTTC. As protein: CSVVRREKQYF.

The rearrangement joins TRBV27 to TRBJ2-5; 9 nucleotides match TRBD1. The V and J ends lost 5 bases and 5 bases, in that order; junction bases with no gene match: 6. The CDR3 contains 14 residues. Germline lookup yields CDR1 MNHEY and CDR2 SMNVEV (reference sequence). CDR3 region: CASSQGQGWETQYF. The CDR3 bases are TGTGCCAGCAGTCAGGGACAGGGATGGGAGACCCAGTACTTC.

This clonotype is a singleton in its sample. The gene calls are TRBV20-1 and TRBJ1-6; D is perhaps TRBD1 (5 bases). This CDR3 region has 12 residues. V was shortened by 3 bases and J by 10 bases, with 10 bases between the two germline ends. The germline gives CDR1 DFQATT, CDR2 SNEGSKA (reference sequence). The CDR3 region is CSARRGGSPLHF. For the CDR3, the DNA is TGCAGTGCTAGGCGGGGGGGGTCACCCCTCCACTTT.

A few counts support this clonotype. The V gene is TRBV6-1, the J gene TRBJ1-1; D gene uncertain. Trimming removed 0 bases from V and 1 base from J, with 15 bases in between. CDR3 length equals 17 residues. CDR1 is MNHNS and CDR2 is SASEGT in the germline V gene. The CDR3: CASSEADVGIRNTEAFF. CDR3 DNA: TGTGCCAGCAGTGAAGCGGACGTCGGAATACGGAACACTGAAGCTTTCTTT.

Concerning this clonotype itself: Relative to the germline gene, one junction end is altered; a read error may explain this. V and J are TRBV20-1 and TRBJ2-1; TRBD2 might be the D (6 bases). The CDR3 has 14 amino acids. Per germline, CDR1 DFQATT and CDR2 SNEGSKA (reference sequence). The CDR3 region has the DNA TGCAGTTCTAGACCGGTACTAGCTGTCGATGAGCAGTTCTTC. Translation gives CSSRPVLAVDEQFF.

As concerns this clonotype: Without the conserved terminal phenylalanine or tryptophan, this CDR3 likely stems from a read error. The CDR3: CASSQIGQGNNQPQHL. The CDR3 coding sequence is TGTGCCAGCAGCCAGATCGGACAGGGGAATAATCAGCCCCAGCATTTG. V gene TRBV7-6 combines with J gene TRBJ1-5, with TRBD1 matching over 9 bases. Germline V gives CDR1 SGHVS, CDR2 FNYEAQ. There are 16 residues in the CDR3. V was pared by 5 bases and J by 4 bases, with 9 bases of the junction left unmatched.

The table lists this clonotype with a few counts. CDR3 protein: CASSLDPSGTQYF. The CDR3 DNA reads as TGTGCCAGCAGCTTAGACCCATCGGGGACCCAGTACTTC. The V gene is TRBV7-2, the J gene TRBJ2-5; D remains ambiguous. Germline CDR1 is SGHTA and CDR2 is FQGNSA. V lost 1 base to trimming and J lost 7 bases, with 10 bases between them. The CDR3 extends over 13 amino acids.